The sequence of this T cell receptor (beta chain) was determined in a study of CD8 T cells in ankylosing spondylitis. Findings of the study overall: For ankylosing spondylitis blood, a TCR beta motif of eight or nine highly homologous variants appeared characteristic.

Quantitative molecular-barcoded 5'-RACE generated the TCR beta libraries. MiXCR, run by TCRdb on the 5' RACE reads, gives a single entry per CDR3 protein. The table lists under 950,000 distinct CDR3 sequences, roughly 19% of them singletons. V lost 5 bases to trimming and J lost 2 bases, with 12 bases between them. Germline V gives CDR1 MNHEY, CDR2 SMNVEV (reference sequence). This CDR3 contains 14 residues. Comment on this clonotype: Its antigen is unidentified.

The J gene is TRBJ2-5, the V gene TRBV27; D gene ambiguous. Input material: blood, either unsorted or a sorted T cell fraction (not recorded which). This receptor was obtained from a male donor with ankylosing spondylitis. CDR3 nucleotides: TGTGCCAGCAGTCAAGCTTATTGGCAAGAGACCCAGTACTTC. It is translated as CASSQAYWQETQYF.